This T cell receptor (beta chain) is from a study of graft-versus-host responses after intestinal transplantation. As for the study in general: Anti-thymocyte globulin induction, then tacrolimus and steroids for about 3 years, went to all recipients.

On this clone itself: What it recognizes is unknown.

The CDR3 consists of 15 residues. Germline V gene data show CDR1 as LGHNA and CDR2 as YSLEER. V lost 5 bases, J lost 8 bases, and 11 bases stayed unmatched. TCRdb's table, derived via immunoSEQ multiplex PCR, lists solely in-frame clones and lacks some. The sample consists of about 86,000 clones, 88% of them appearing once. The sequencing used unstimulated CD4+ T cells sorted from spleen or lymph node cells, collected before transplant. The J gene is TRBJ1-4, the V gene TRBV4-3; 7 nucleotides agree with TRBD1. This sequence was found in a human donor who was the organ donor for an intestinal transplant. This chain's CDR3 is CASSSRQGTGEKLFF. The CDR3 DNA is TGCGCCAGCAGCTCGCGACAGGGAACGGGGGAAAAACTGTTTTTT.